Listed below are T cell receptor beta chains from one sample, sequenced in a study of blood T cells in healthy people across ages. TCRdb used MiXCR to reprocess the 5' RACE reads, holding one entry per CDR3 protein. The sample includes roughly 800,000 distinct CDR3 sequences, 20% to 25% of them seen just once. The sample also formed part of further work on T cells of mothers and their children.

The specimen was blood. The receptors originated from a boy aged 10-17 years in good health. Both conserved end residues are part of each CDR3. Each record gives: CDR3 DNA, CDR3 protein, CDR3 length, V gene, D gene, clone size, J gene. D genes are given only for firm matches. The size entry is marked missing in some rows and otherwise reads once, few, many or a size class.

CDR3nt: TGTGCCAGCAGCCAAGAAAGGGTGGGACAGACCTACAATGAGCAGTTCTTC; CDR3aa: CASSQERVGQTYNEQFF; len: 17; v_gene: TRBV4-2; d_gene: TRBD1; abundance: few; j_gene: TRBJ2-1
CDR3nt: TGTGCCAGCAGTGAAAACACGTCGGACAAAAACATTCAGTACTTC; CDR3aa: CASSENTSDKNIQYF; len: 15; v_gene: TRBV2; d_gene: NA; abundance: few; j_gene: TRBJ2-4
CDR3nt: TGTGCCAGCAGTTTATGGGTCACAGATACGCAGTATTTT; CDR3aa: CASSLWVTDTQYF; len: 13; v_gene: TRBV28; d_gene: NA; abundance: few; j_gene: TRBJ2-3
CDR3nt: TGTGCCAGCACCACCGACGGGCATAACACTGAAGCTTTCTTT; CDR3aa: CASTTDGHNTEAFF; len: 14; v_gene: TRBV12-3/TRBV12-4; d_gene: NA; abundance: few; j_gene: TRBJ1-1
CDR3nt: TGTGCCTGCAGTTTTTCCCTCGGGGCAGGGGGGCCTGAAGCTTTCTTT; CDR3aa: CACSFSLGAGGPEAFF; len: 16; v_gene: TRBV12-3/TRBV12-4; d_gene: TRBD1; abundance: NA; j_gene: TRBJ1-1
CDR3nt: TGTGCCAGCAGTCCCCGCAAGGGCCTCGGATACGAGCAGTACTTC; CDR3aa: CASSPRKGLGYEQYF; len: 15; v_gene: TRBV27; d_gene: NA; abundance: few; j_gene: TRBJ2-7
CDR3nt: TGCAGCGTTCAAGAATCAGAGACCCAGTACTTC; CDR3aa: CSVQESETQYF; len: 11; v_gene: TRBV29-1; d_gene: NA; abundance: many; j_gene: TRBJ2-5
CDR3nt: TGCAGTGCTAGAGCGGCAGGGGTCTATGGCTACACCTTC; CDR3aa: CSARAAGVYGYTF; len: 13; v_gene: TRBV20-1; d_gene: NA; abundance: NA; j_gene: TRBJ1-2
CDR3nt: TGCGCCAGCAGCCAACGGGGACTAGGCGAGACCCAGTACTTC; CDR3aa: CASSQRGLGETQYF; len: 14; v_gene: TRBV4-1; d_gene: TRBD2; abundance: few; j_gene: TRBJ2-5
CDR3nt: TGCGCCAGCAAACTAGCGGGGATACAAGAGACCCAGTACTTC; CDR3aa: CASKLAGIQETQYF; len: 14; v_gene: TRBV5-1; d_gene: TRBD2; abundance: NA; j_gene: TRBJ2-5
CDR3nt: TGCGCCAGCAGCCAAAGGGGGCAGTTACAAGAGACCCAGTACTTC; CDR3aa: CASSQRGQLQETQYF; len: 15; v_gene: TRBV4-1; d_gene: TRBD1; abundance: few; j_gene: TRBJ2-5
CDR3nt: TGCGCCAGCTCCGTGCGGAGCGGTAGAGAGACCCAGTACTTC; CDR3aa: CASSVRSGRETQYF; len: 14; v_gene: TRBV5-1; d_gene: NA; abundance: NA; j_gene: TRBJ2-5
CDR3nt: TGTGCCAGCAGTGCCGGGACAGGGCCCCTTCGCGGCTACACCTTC; CDR3aa: CASSAGTGPLRGYTF; len: 15; v_gene: TRBV6-1; d_gene: TRBD1; abundance: NA; j_gene: TRBJ1-2
CDR3nt: TGCAGTGCTAGGTCTGCGGGGGAGGTCTCTTCACCCCTCCACTTT; CDR3aa: CSARSAGEVSSPLHF; len: 15; v_gene: TRBV20-1; d_gene: NA; abundance: few; j_gene: TRBJ1-6
CDR3nt: TGTGCCAGCAGCGGTGGACAGGTTGGCGGGGAGCTGTTTTTT; CDR3aa: CASSGGQVGGELFF; len: 14; v_gene: TRBV7-8; d_gene: TRBD1; abundance: NA; j_gene: TRBJ2-2
CDR3nt: TGCGCCAGCAGCCCGAGGGGAGAGACCCGGTACTTC; CDR3aa: CASSPRGETRYF; len: 12; v_gene: TRBV5-1; d_gene: NA; abundance: NA; j_gene: TRBJ2-5
CDR3nt: TGCAGTGCTAGAGTAGCGGGAAAAATAGATACGCAGTATTTT; CDR3aa: CSARVAGKIDTQYF; len: 14; v_gene: TRBV20-1; d_gene: TRBD2; abundance: NA; j_gene: TRBJ2-3
CDR3nt: TGTGCCAGCACCCCCTCCTATAATTCACCCCTCCACTTT; CDR3aa: CASTPSYNSPLHF; len: 13; v_gene: TRBV12-3/TRBV12-4; d_gene: NA; abundance: NA; j_gene: TRBJ1-6
CDR3nt: TGTGCCAGCAGCGTAGACAGTGGCAGCTACACCTTC; CDR3aa: CASSVDSGSYTF; len: 12; v_gene: TRBV5-5; d_gene: NA; abundance: NA; j_gene: TRBJ1-2
CDR3nt: TGTGCCAGCAGTTTCATTTTAGTTGGGACCCAGTACTTC; CDR3aa: CASSFILVGTQYF; len: 13; v_gene: TRBV12-3/TRBV12-4; d_gene: NA; abundance: few; j_gene: TRBJ2-5
CDR3nt: TGTGCCAGCAGCTTAGGGGGGACGGGCACTGAAGCTTTCTTT; CDR3aa: CASSLGGTGTEAFF; len: 14; v_gene: TRBV13; d_gene: NA; abundance: few; j_gene: TRBJ1-1
CDR3nt: TGTGCCAGCAGCCCTACCCCGGGAGGCGGTGGCTACACCTTC; CDR3aa: CASSPTPGGGGYTF; len: 14; v_gene: TRBV7-9; d_gene: NA; abundance: few; j_gene: TRBJ1-2
CDR3nt: TGTGCCAGCAGCAAAAACTGGCTTACGGAGACCCAGTACTTC; CDR3aa: CASSKNWLTETQYF; len: 14; v_gene: TRBV21-1; d_gene: NA; abundance: NA; j_gene: TRBJ2-5
CDR3nt: TGTGCCAGCAGTTTTCGGACTGGGGCCAACGTCCTGACTTTC; CDR3aa: CASSFRTGANVLTF; len: 14; v_gene: TRBV12-3/TRBV12-4; d_gene: NA; abundance: many; j_gene: TRBJ2-6
CDR3nt: TGCGCCAGCAGCCAGAGAGGGGGGAAAGAAGAGACCCAGTACTTC; CDR3aa: CASSQRGGKEETQYF; len: 15; v_gene: TRBV5-1; d_gene: NA; abundance: NA; j_gene: TRBJ2-5
CDR3nt: TGTGCCAGCAGTTACCGGGACGAAAACATTCAGTACTTC; CDR3aa: CASSYRDENIQYF; len: 13; v_gene: TRBV3-1; d_gene: NA; abundance: NA; j_gene: TRBJ2-4
CDR3nt: TGTGCCAGCAGCCAATCCTTCCAGGGATACGAGCAGTACTTC; CDR3aa: CASSQSFQGYEQYF; len: 14; v_gene: TRBV16; d_gene: NA; abundance: few; j_gene: TRBJ2-7
CDR3nt: TGTGCCAGCACAGCGGACAGGGCCTACGAGCAGTACTTC; CDR3aa: CASTADRAYEQYF; len: 13; v_gene: TRBV12-3/TRBV12-4; d_gene: TRBD1; abundance: few; j_gene: TRBJ2-7
CDR3nt: TGTGCCAGCAGCCTCCCGCTGACAGGTCTGGGGACTGAAGCTTTCTTT; CDR3aa: CASSLPLTGLGTEAFF; len: 16; v_gene: TRBV5-6; d_gene: NA; abundance: NA; j_gene: TRBJ1-1
CDR3nt: TGTGCCAGCGGGGACAGTCCCTCTTCGTACTTC; CDR3aa: CASGDSPSSYF; len: 11; v_gene: TRBV6-2/TRBV6-3; d_gene: TRBD1; abundance: few; j_gene: TRBJ2-5
CDR3nt: TGTGCCAGCAGTTACGGGACTAGCGGGAGTTCCTACGAGCAGTACTTC; CDR3aa: CASSYGTSGSSYEQYF; len: 16; v_gene: TRBV6-2/TRBV6-3; d_gene: TRBD2; abundance: NA; j_gene: TRBJ2-7
CDR3nt: TGTGCCAGCAGCTTAGCGACAGGGACTGGGGCCAACGTCCTGACTTTC; CDR3aa: CASSLATGTGANVLTF; len: 16; v_gene: TRBV7-2; d_gene: TRBD1; abundance: few; j_gene: TRBJ2-6
CDR3nt: TGTGCCAGCAGTTCCCAGGGGCCGAGCTCCTACAATGAGCAGTTCTTC; CDR3aa: CASSSQGPSSYNEQFF; len: 16; v_gene: TRBV28; d_gene: NA; abundance: NA; j_gene: TRBJ2-1
CDR3nt: TGTGCCAGCAGTGATCACAGGGTCAGCTCTGGGGCCAACGTCCTGACTTTC; CDR3aa: CASSDHRVSSGANVLTF; len: 17; v_gene: TRBV2; d_gene: NA; abundance: NA; j_gene: TRBJ2-6
CDR3nt: TGTGCCAGCAGCTTGGTGGACGGGGACGATGGTGGCTACGCCTTC; CDR3aa: CASSLVDGDDGGYAF; len: 15; v_gene: TRBV5-6; d_gene: NA; abundance: NA; j_gene: TRBJ1-2
CDR3nt: TGCAGTGCGTACAAACCCGGGACAGTGGGCAATCAGCCCCAGCATTTT; CDR3aa: CSAYKPGTVGNQPQHF; len: 16; v_gene: TRBV20-1; d_gene: TRBD1; abundance: NA; j_gene: TRBJ1-5
CDR3nt: TGCAGCGTTGTACTAGCGGGATTCTCCTACGAGCAGTACTTC; CDR3aa: CSVVLAGFSYEQYF; len: 14; v_gene: TRBV29-1; d_gene: TRBD2; abundance: NA; j_gene: TRBJ2-7
CDR3nt: TGTGCCAGCAGTGAAGTCAACACTGAAGCTTTCTTT; CDR3aa: CASSEVNTEAFF; len: 12; v_gene: TRBV2; d_gene: NA; abundance: few; j_gene: TRBJ1-1
CDR3nt: TGCGCCAGCAGCGCCGGGACTAGCACTTTCCACGAGCAGTACTTC; CDR3aa: CASSAGTSTFHEQYF; len: 15; v_gene: TRBV5-1; d_gene: TRBD2; abundance: NA; j_gene: TRBJ2-7
CDR3nt: TGCGCCAGCAGCGGATCCGGGACAGGGGATGAAAAACTGTTTTTT; CDR3aa: CASSGSGTGDEKLFF; len: 15; v_gene: TRBV5-1; d_gene: TRBD1; abundance: few; j_gene: TRBJ1-4
CDR3nt: TGTGCCAGCAGCTTAGAGGCCCTCAGTTACTACGAGCAGTACTTC; CDR3aa: CASSLEALSYYEQYF; len: 15; v_gene: TRBV11-2; d_gene: NA; abundance: NA; j_gene: TRBJ2-7
CDR3nt: TGCAGTGCTAGAGCATTAGCGGGGGGAAGCTACGAGCAGTACTTC; CDR3aa: CSARALAGGSYEQYF; len: 15; v_gene: TRBV20-1; d_gene: TRBD2; abundance: few; j_gene: TRBJ2-7
CDR3nt: TGTGCCACCAGACAGGACAGGAACTATGGCTACACCTTC; CDR3aa: CATRQDRNYGYTF; len: 13; v_gene: TRBV15; d_gene: TRBD1; abundance: few; j_gene: TRBJ1-2
CDR3nt: TGTGCCAGCAGCTTTGCTTCGGAGACCCAGTACTTC; CDR3aa: CASSFASETQYF; len: 12; v_gene: TRBV7-2; d_gene: NA; abundance: NA; j_gene: TRBJ2-5
CDR3nt: TGTGCCAGCAGCTATGGGGACAGGGTGATCAACGAGCAGTACTTC; CDR3aa: CASSYGDRVINEQYF; len: 15; v_gene: TRBV9; d_gene: TRBD1; abundance: NA; j_gene: TRBJ2-7
CDR3nt: TGTGCCAGCAGTTTAGGCGGGAGTGCAAACATTCAGTACTTC; CDR3aa: CASSLGGSANIQYF; len: 14; v_gene: TRBV12-3/TRBV12-4; d_gene: TRBD2; abundance: NA; j_gene: TRBJ2-4
CDR3nt: TGTGCCAGCTCACCACAGGTGAACTCCTACGAGCAGTACTTC; CDR3aa: CASSPQVNSYEQYF; len: 14; v_gene: TRBV18; d_gene: NA; abundance: NA; j_gene: TRBJ2-7
CDR3nt: TGTGCCAGCAGTTATCAGGGGGACTATGGCTACACCTTC; CDR3aa: CASSYQGDYGYTF; len: 13; v_gene: TRBV6-2/TRBV6-3; d_gene: TRBD1; abundance: few; j_gene: TRBJ1-2
CDR3nt: TGTGCCAGCAGTCGAGTCCAGGGGTCTTACAATGAGCAGTTCTTC; CDR3aa: CASSRVQGSYNEQFF; len: 15; v_gene: TRBV7-2; d_gene: NA; abundance: few; j_gene: TRBJ2-1
CDR3nt: TGTGCCAGCAGGATCGGAGTCTACGAGCAGTACTTC; CDR3aa: CASRIGVYEQYF; len: 12; v_gene: TRBV28; d_gene: NA; abundance: few; j_gene: TRBJ2-7
CDR3nt: TGTGCCAGCAGCGTAGTCGCACAGGGGGCCTCCGAGCAGTACTTC; CDR3aa: CASSVVAQGASEQYF; len: 15; v_gene: TRBV9; d_gene: TRBD1; abundance: NA; j_gene: TRBJ2-7